This entry lists 31 T cell receptor beta chains sequenced from one sample in a study of T cells after yellow fever vaccination. TCRdb processed the 5' RACE reads anew with MiXCR; each CDR3 protein has one entry. The repertoire holds about 340,000 distinct CDR3 sequences, with around 12% as singletons. Sample: CD4+ T cells sorted from PBMCs, taken 15 days after the yellow fever booster vaccination. Every receptor here comes from a man aged 18 to 35 who received the YFV17D yellow fever vaccine.

In this sample, this clonotype turned up many times. The rearrangement links TRBV12-3 or TRBV12-4 to TRBJ1-5; D is unclear. Deletions cut 3 bases from V and 1 base from J, with 4 bases between. CDR3 length equals 13 residues. CDR3 nucleotide sequence: TGTGCCAGCAGTTTGATGAGCAATCAGCCCCAGCATTTT. This gives the protein CASSLMSNQPQHF.

Only one count was recorded for this clonotype. This chain's CDR3 is CSASATSGSTDTQYF. As DNA, the CDR3 is TGCAGTGCTAGCGCCACTAGCGGGAGCACAGATACGCAGTATTTT. V gene TRBV20-1 combines with J gene TRBJ2-3, with 9 bases aligning to TRBD2. Germline CDR1 DFQATT, CDR2 SNEGSKA (reference sequence). This CDR3 contains 15 residues. J lost 0 bases, V lost 3 bases, and 4 bases had no gene match.

This rearrangement joins TRBV20-1 to TRBJ1-5; 12 bases match TRBD1. CDR1 is DFQATT and CDR2 is SNEGSKA in the germline V gene (reference sequence). Trimming removed 5 bases from V and 4 bases from J; junction bases left unmatched: 3. The CDR3 loop spans 14 amino acids. The CDR3 sequence: CSAGTGGPNQPQHF. The CDR3 region has the DNA TGCAGTGCTGGGACAGGGGGCCCGAATCAGCCCCAGCATTTT.

The chain uses TRBV10-3 and TRBJ1-2; 10 bases are shared with TRBD1. Germline V gives CDR1 ENHRY, CDR2 SYGVKD. V shed 6 bases and J 7 bases; nucleotides not matched to a gene: 8. The CDR3 has 14 amino acids. The CDR3 region has the DNA TGTGCCATCAGGCCGGGACAGGGGCAAGGTGGCTACACCTTC. Its translation: CAIRPGQGQGGYTF.

This clonotype was recorded a few times. This chain connects TRBV29-1 to TRBJ2-7; D might be TRBD1 or TRBD2, each matching 6 bases. V was clipped by 7 bases and J by 2 bases, with 18 bases between them. Germline values: CDR1 SQVTM, CDR2 ANQGSEA. CDR3 length equals 14 residues. The CDR3 region is CSAATGGGAYEQYF. CDR3 DNA sequence: TGCAGCGCAGCGACAGGAGGAGGGGCCTACGAGCAGTACTTC.

This clonotype was observed a single time. The DNA is omitted, as the CDR3 cannot be located on it reliably, and the CDR3 follows TCRdb's listing. This rearrangement joins TRBV20-1 to TRBJ2-2; the table gives TRBD1 as D, unverified against the DNA. The CDR3 is 12 amino acids in total, end residues counted. CDR1 is DFQATT and CDR2 is SNEGSKA in the germline V gene (reference sequence). CDR3: CCVGQGTGEVFF.

At least ten counts were recorded for this clonotype. The rearrangement links TRBV7-3 to TRBJ1-1, with 7 bases fitting TRBD1. From germline, CDR1 is SGHTA and CDR2 FQGTGA. The junction had 8 bases not matched to a gene; V was cut back by 4 bases and J by 3 bases. The CDR3 has 15 amino acids. The CDR3 spells CASSYAGGGYTEAFF. In DNA form, the CDR3 reads TGTGCCAGCAGCTATGCAGGGGGAGGGTACACTGAAGCTTTCTTT.

The chain combines TRBV12-3 or TRBV12-4 with TRBJ1-6, with a weak D call TRBD1 (6 bases). This CDR3 region has 15 residues. V lost 5 bases and J lost 9, with 17 bases in between. The CDR3 loop is CASSPRTGWASPLHF. In DNA, the CDR3 is TGTGCCAGCAGTCCGCGTACAGGGTGGGCTTCACCCCTCCACTTT.

The gene calls are TRBV6-5 and TRBJ2-2; TRBD1 matches 9 bases. The J segment lost 15 bases and the V segment lost 0 bases, leaving 5 bases of the junction unmatched. This CDR3 spans 13 amino acids. The germline gives CDR1 MNHEY, CDR2 SVGAGI. CDR3: CASSYSGTGTVFF. The CDR3 nucleotides are TGTGCCAGCAGTTACTCGGGGACAGGGACGGTGTTTTTT.

The CDR3: CASASVDTQYF. CDR3 in DNA: TGTGCCAGCGCGTCCGTTGATACGCAGTATTTT. The chain carries TRBV18 and TRBJ2-3; D remains ambiguous. Germline CDR1 KGHSH, CDR2 LQKENI. The CDR3 contains 11 residues. The V end was cut by 8 bases, the J end by 6 bases, with 9 bases between.

This clonotype came up many times. The rearrangement joins TRBV7-2 to TRBJ2-2, with D possibly matching TRBD1 (5 bases). Germline V lookup: CDR1 SGHTA, CDR2 FQGNSA. CDR3 size: 16 residues. Trimming removed 2 bases at V and 1 base at J, with 11 bases between. The chain's CDR3 is CASSLFGHLNTGELFF. CDR3 bases: TGTGCCAGCAGCTTATTCGGACACTTGAACACCGGGGAGCTGTTTTTT.

The chain employs TRBV11-2 and TRBJ1-5, with D unresolved. V was cut by 4 bases and J by 9 bases, with 13 bases left in between. Germline lookup yields CDR1 SGHAT and CDR2 FQNNGV. The CDR3 length is 13 residues. This CDR3 reads CASSSRRLSPQHF. The CDR3 DNA reads TGTGCCAGCAGCTCTCGCCGACTATCGCCCCAGCATTTT.

The rearrangement links TRBV7-3 to TRBJ2-1, with 7 positions matching TRBD2. CDR1 is SGHTA, CDR2 FQGTGA, per germline. This CDR3 has 15 residues. V gave up 5 bases and J gave up 4 bases; unmatched junction bases: 8. This CDR3 reads CASSPDRGVYNEQFF. The DNA of the CDR3 is TGTGCCAGCAGCCCCGACCGGGGGGTGTACAATGAGCAGTTCTTC.

This chain joins TRBV7-9 and TRBJ2-3; 13 bases align to TRBD2. The CDR3 contains 16 residues. CDR1 SEHNR and CDR2 FQNEAQ come from the germline V gene (reference sequence). J was trimmed by 4 bases and V by 5 bases; bases with no gene match: 6. The CDR3 reads CASSPPGLAGADTQYF. For the CDR3, the DNA is TGTGCCAGCAGCCCGCCCGGACTAGCGGGGGCAGATACGCAGTATTTT.

The chain employs TRBV5-1 and TRBJ2-5, with 9 positions matching TRBD2. V trimming: 4 bases; J trimming: 5 bases; junction bases outside the gene matches: 9. Germline CDR1 is SGHRS and CDR2 is YFSETQ. The CDR3 runs 15 residues. The CDR3 protein is CASSPAGTSFETQYF. The CDR3 DNA sequence: TGCGCCAGCAGCCCGGCCGGGACTAGCTTCGAGACCCAGTACTTC.

This clonotype showed up just a few times. This chain links TRBV4-2 with TRBJ2-5; 7 nucleotides match TRBD1. This CDR3 is built from 17 residues. J lost 1 base, V lost 0 bases, and 8 bases had no gene match. CDR1 LGHNA and CDR2 YNFKEQ come from the germline V gene. The chain's CDR3 is CASSQEGQIGGQETQYF. Here the CDR3 DNA reads TGTGCCAGCAGCCAAGAGGGACAGATCGGTGGCCAAGAGACCCAGTACTTC.

In its sample, this clonotype was seen a few times. V and J are TRBV9 and TRBJ2-1, with a possible D match to TRBD2 (5 bases). In germline, CDR1 is SGDLS, CDR2 YYNGEE. Deletions cut 3 bases from V and 6 bases from J, with 13 bases between. The CDR3 totals 14 residues. The CDR3 DNA reads as TGTGCCAGCAGCGGACCCTCACTAGGCAATGAGCAGTTCTTC. Translating it yields CASSGPSLGNEQFF.

This chain uses TRBV9 with TRBJ1-6, with a weak D call TRBD1 (5 bases). Germline-derived CDR1 and CDR2 are SGDLS and YYNGEE. The V end lost 2 bases, the J end lost 2 bases, and 11 bases lay between the germline ends. The CDR3 contains 16 residues. CDR3 DNA sequence: TGTGCCAGCAGCGTGGGGGACGACGCCTATAATTCACCCCTCCACTTT. Protein product: CASSVGDDAYNSPLHF.

In DNA form, the CDR3 reads TGTGCCAGCACCCCATACGTCTCGGGGGTAGCGACGACCCAGTACTTC. Translating gives CASTPYVSGVATTQYF. The chain has TRBV5-4 and TRBJ2-5, with D possibly being TRBD2 (6 bases). This CDR3 region has 16 residues. The germline V gene has CDR1 SGHNT and CDR2 YYREEE (reference sequence). V lost 6 bases to trimming and J lost 7 bases, with 25 bases between them. Variable domain in full (rest from reference TRBV5-4 and TRBJ2-5): ETGVTQSPTHLIKTRGQQVTLRCSSQSGHNTVSWYQQALGQGPQFIFQYYREEENGRGNFPPRFSGLQFPNYSSELNVNALELDDSALYLCASTPYVSGVATTQYFGPGTRLLVL.

This chain links TRBV4-1 with TRBJ2-2, with 9 bases fitting TRBD1. Trimming took 4 bases from V and 7 from J; bases not matched to a gene: 10. This CDR3 has 16 residues. Germline CDR1 is MGHRA and CDR2 is YSYEKL. The CDR3 DNA reads as TGCGCCAGCAGCCGCACAGGGGGCCGTGGGGACGGGGAGCTGTTTTTT. This codes for CASSRTGGRGDGELFF.

This clonotype was seen more than once but under ten times. V gene TRBV11-1 combines with J gene TRBJ2-1; the D is unclear. The germline V and J ends were trimmed by 5 bases and 0 bases, with 11 bases remaining between them. CDR1 is SGHAT and CDR2 is FQDESV in the germline V gene (reference sequence). The CDR3 is 15 amino acids. The CDR3 DNA follows: TGTGCCAGCAGCCCGGAGTGGAGCTCCTACAATGAGCAGTTCTTC. The encoded protein is CASSPEWSSYNEQFF.

This clonotype was picked up many times. This chain connects TRBV12-3 or TRBV12-4 to TRBJ2-7, with 8 bases matching TRBD2. The CDR3 sequence is 14 residues long. With V trimmed by 2 bases and J by 6 bases, 6 bases remained unmatched. CDR3 coding DNA: TGTGCCAGCAGTTTAACGGGGGCGGGAGGCGAGCAGTACTTC. Amino acids: CASSLTGAGGEQYF.

A few counts support this clonotype. The rearrangement joins TRBV4-1 to TRBJ2-3; TRBD2 matches 7 bases. The germline CDR1 and CDR2 sequences are MGHRA and YSYEKL. V gave up 0 bases and J gave up 4 bases; unmatched junction bases: 7. CDR3 length: 16 amino acids. CDR3 in amino acids: CASSQDLQRGSDTQYF. The CDR3 DNA reads TGCGCCAGCAGCCAAGATCTCCAGCGGGGTTCAGATACGCAGTATTTT.

About this clonotype itself: Compared with germline, one end of the junction differs, possibly owing to a read error. The chain uses TRBV5-1 and TRBJ2-5; tentatively, D is TRBD2 (6 bases). Germline CDR1 is SGHRS and CDR2 is YFSETQ. CDR3 length: 15 residues. In nucleotides, the CDR3 is TGTGCCAGCAGCTTAGTCCAGGGAGGCCAAGAGACCCAGTACTTC. This encodes CASSLVQGGQETQYF.

This clonotype has a count of ten or more. V usage is TRBV20-1 and J usage is TRBJ1-1, with TRBD1 matching over 8 bases. CDR1 is DFQATT, CDR2 SNEGSKA, per germline (reference sequence). V lost 2 bases and J lost 5; bases outside the gene matches: 7. This CDR3 has 14 residues. The CDR3 is CSARSWTGLTEAFF. CDR3 DNA sequence: TGCAGTGCTAGATCTTGGACAGGGCTGACTGAAGCTTTCTTT.

In this sample, this clonotype turned up a few times. V gene TRBV5-1 combines with J gene TRBJ2-5, with 7 bases lining up with TRBD2. This CDR3 spans 15 amino acids. Germline V gene lookup returns CDR1 SGHRS and CDR2 YFSETQ. V lost 8 bases to trimming and J lost 5 bases; unmatched junction nucleotides: 15. The CDR3: CARLTTSSLKETQYF. CDR3 nucleotides: TGCGCCAGGCTGACGACTAGCTCGCTAAAGGAGACCCAGTACTTC. Complete variable domain (other parts from reference TRBV5-1 and TRBJ2-5): KAGVTQTPRYLIKTRGQQVTLSCSPISGHRSVSWYQQTPGQGLQFLFEYFSETQRNKGNFPGRFSGRQFSNSRSEMNVSTLELGDSALYLCARLTTSSLKETQYFGPGTRLLVL.

The rearrangement links TRBV7-8 to TRBJ1-5; 8 bases are shared with TRBD1. Looked up from germline, CDR1 is SGHVS and CDR2 is FQNEAQ. CDR3 length: 15 residues. Unmatched junction bases numbered 7, after V lost 5 bases and J lost 4 bases. The CDR3 bases are TGTGCCAGCAGCCACGCTCGACAGGGGAATCAGCCCCAGCATTTT. Protein: CASSHARQGNQPQHF.

The genes are TRBV6-9 and TRBJ2-5; 10 nucleotides match TRBD2. The germline gives CDR1 MNHGY, CDR2 SVAAGI. The ends lost 5 bases at V and 7 bases at J; junction bases unmatched: 16. There are 17 residues in the CDR3. The CDR3 DNA sequence: TGTGCCAGCAGTACTGGACGTAGCGGGGGGTCGAAGGGGACCCAGTACTTC. This gives the protein CASSTGRSGGSKGTQYF.

V is TRBV6-1 and J is TRBJ2-5; D gene unclear. This CDR3 comprises 13 residues. V lost 3 bases and J 7 bases, leaving 12 bases between the germline ends. CDR1 is MNHNS and CDR2 is SASEGT in the germline V gene. The CDR3 DNA sequence: TGTGCCAGCAGTGAGGGTCAGCGCCGGACCCAGTACTTC. Its protein product is CASSEGQRRTQYF.

This clonotype was seen a handful of times. The chain is built from TRBV7-9 and TRBJ1-3, with D unresolved. Germline V lookup: CDR1 SEHNR, CDR2 FQNEAQ (reference sequence). This CDR3 contains 13 residues. Trimming pared 1 base from V and 4 bases from J, leaving 5 bases between. CDR3 residues: CASSLVTGNTIYF. DNA of the CDR3: TGTGCCAGCAGCTTAGTTACGGGAAACACCATATATTTT.

The table lists this clonotype with a few counts. The chain recombines TRBV4-2 with TRBJ2-1; TRBD2 agrees at 9 bases. The CDR3 has 16 residues. V shed 1 base and J 8 bases; nucleotides not matched to a gene: 9. CDR1 is LGHNA and CDR2 is YNFKEQ in the germline V gene. DNA of the CDR3: TGTGCCAGCAGCCAAGCGGCCGGGACTAGCTTGCATGAGCAGTTCTTC. Translation: CASSQAAGTSLHEQFF.